This T cell receptor beta chain is drawn from a study of T cells in Graves' hyperthyroidism and ophthalmopathy. Amplification targeted TCR beta CDR3 regions from RNA transcripts. The primer set for the first-round RT-PCR of the TCR CDR3 was HTBI. Each CDR3 protein gets one entry after TCRdb re-called the multiplex PCR reads with MiXCR. The sample carries 400,000 or so distinct CDR3 sequences, approximately 15% recorded once. Ophthalmopathy patients showed a Clinical Activity Score of at least 3, NOSPECS grade of at least 4 and duration under 3 months. Exclusion followed for patients with uncontrolled infection, other autoimmune disease, pregnancy or lactation. This clonotype was seen at least ten times. V lost 5 bases to trimming and J lost 1 base, with 11 bases between them. The CDR3 has 14 amino acids. From germline, CDR1 is MNHNS and CDR2 SASEGT.

The clonotype originates from a woman aged 30 to 39 with Graves' ophthalmopathy. Sequencing was carried out using blood. V gene TRBV6-1 combines with J gene TRBJ1-1; D call uncertain. CDR3 region: CASSLTQRNTEAFF. The CDR3 nucleotides are TGTGCCAGCAGTCTGACACAACGGAACACTGAAGCTTTCTTT.